This T cell receptor beta chain was recovered during a study of blood T cell repertoires in COVID-19. On the study more broadly: Acute-phase and convalescent COVID-19 samples originated in the United States, Italy and Spain.

Only in-frame clones appear in the TCRdb table, and some are missing; sequencing was by immunoSEQ multiplex PCR. The sample lists fewer than 350,000 clones, about 90% seen once, with 1.7% in the top ten. The V gene lost 4 bases and the J gene lost 5 bases, with 16 bases spanning the gap. The CDR3 has 15 amino acids. Germline CDR1 is SGHRS and CDR2 is YFSETQ. This clone has only one observation. The clonotype was recovered from a woman aged 18-29 years with acute COVID-19. The sample consisted of PBMCs or T cells enriched from blood (not recorded which). The chain couples TRBV5-1 to TRBJ2-1; tentatively, D is TRBD2 (6 bases). For the CDR3, the DNA is TGCGCCAGCAGCCCTCGCCTCCTAGCGAACAATGAGCAGTTCTTC. It codes for CASSPRLLANNEQFF.